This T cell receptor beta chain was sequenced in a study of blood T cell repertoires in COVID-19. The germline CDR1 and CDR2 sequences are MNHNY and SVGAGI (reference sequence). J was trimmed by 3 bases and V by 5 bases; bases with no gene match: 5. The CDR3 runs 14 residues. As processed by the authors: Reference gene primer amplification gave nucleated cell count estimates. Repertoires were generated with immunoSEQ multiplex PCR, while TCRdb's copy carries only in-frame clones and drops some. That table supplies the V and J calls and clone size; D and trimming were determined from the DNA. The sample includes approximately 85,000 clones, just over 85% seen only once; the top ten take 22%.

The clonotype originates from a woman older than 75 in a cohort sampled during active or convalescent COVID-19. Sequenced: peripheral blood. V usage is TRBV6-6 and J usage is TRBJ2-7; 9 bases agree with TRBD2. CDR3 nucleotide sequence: TGTGCCAGCAGTCCGGCTAGCGGGAACTACGAGCAGTACTTC. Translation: CASSPASGNYEQYF.